This entry features one T cell receptor (beta chain) sequence. Its specificity is unknown. The primer mix had 60 Vbeta and 13 Jbeta primers. The assay was immunoSEQ multiplex PCR, and TCRdb's table has in-frame clones only and misses some. The sample holds roughly 100,000 clones; 65% to 80% are singletons and the top ten take around 3.4%. The CDR3 covers 14 residues. Germline CDR1 MNHEY, CDR2 SVGAGI. Trimming cost V 5 bases and J 7 bases, with 15 bases left between them. This sample is part of a study of cytomegalovirus exposure and HLA in healthy donors. Study-wide findings and caveats: A later analysis showed that HLA-associated TCR beta chains had undergone more clonal expansion than equally common others. Reportedly, cytomegalovirus status was diagnosed with high sensitivity and specificity.

V usage is TRBV6-5 and J usage is TRBJ1-5; D may be TRBD1 (5 bases). Material for sequencing was PBMCs. The TCR sequence derives from a man aged 55 to 70 in good health and CMV-seronegative. Here the CDR3 reads CASSAGRKGQPQHF. The CDR3 nucleotides are TGTGCCAGCAGTGCGGGGAGGAAGGGGCAGCCCCAGCATTTT.